This record covers a single TCR beta chain. Clones were sequenced by immunoSEQ multiplex PCR, and TCRdb holds only the in-frame ones, with some missing. The data show a few hundred thousand clones, about 87% seen once. The data originate from a study of blood T cell repertoires in COVID-19. For the study at large: Sample material is recorded as cDNA or gDNA derived from T cells, B-cell-depleted T cells, or PBMCs.

Trimming took off 5 bases at V and 1 base at J, with 11 bases between the two ends. CDR1 and CDR2 from the germline V gene are SGHTA and FQGTGA. There are 14 residues in the CDR3. The specimen sequenced was peripheral blood. The genes are TRBV7-3 and TRBJ1-1; tentatively, D is TRBD1 (6 bases). This receptor was taken from a woman in her fifties or sixties who had recovered from COVID-19. The CDR3 loop is CASSPDRTNTEAFF. In nucleotides, the CDR3 is TGTGCCAGCAGCCCGGACAGAACGAACACTGAAGCTTTCTTT.